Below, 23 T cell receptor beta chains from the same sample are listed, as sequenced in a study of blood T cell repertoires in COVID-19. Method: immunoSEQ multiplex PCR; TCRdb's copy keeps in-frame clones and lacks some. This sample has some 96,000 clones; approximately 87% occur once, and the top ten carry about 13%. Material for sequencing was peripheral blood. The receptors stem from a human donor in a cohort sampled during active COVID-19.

CDR3: CASSLAAQGSGEQYF. CDR3 sequence (DNA): TGTGCCAGCAGCTTAGCGGCTCAGGGATCGGGCGAGCAGTACTTC. This chain connects TRBV7-8 to TRBJ2-7; the D gene is possibly TRBD1 (5 bases). Germline values: CDR1 SGHVS, CDR2 FQNEAQ. This CDR3 has 15 amino acids. The V end lost 0 bases, the J end lost 6 bases, and 15 bases lay between the germline ends.

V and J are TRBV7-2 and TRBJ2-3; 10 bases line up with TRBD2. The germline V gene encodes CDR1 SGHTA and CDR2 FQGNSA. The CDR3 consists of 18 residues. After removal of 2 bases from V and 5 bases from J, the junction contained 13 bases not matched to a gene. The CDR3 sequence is CASSLRRSGGRSIDTQYF. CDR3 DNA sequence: TGTGCCAGCAGCTTACGCCGTAGCGGGGGGCGTTCAATAGATACGCAGTATTTT.

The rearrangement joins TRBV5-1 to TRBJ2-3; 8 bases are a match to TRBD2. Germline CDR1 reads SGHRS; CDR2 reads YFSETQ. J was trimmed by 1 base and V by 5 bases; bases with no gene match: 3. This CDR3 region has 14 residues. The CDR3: CASSLTSGTDTQYF. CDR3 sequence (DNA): TGCGCCAGCAGTTTGACTAGCGGCACAGATACGCAGTATTTT. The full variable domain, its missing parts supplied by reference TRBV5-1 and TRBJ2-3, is KAGVTQTPRYLIKTRGQQVTLSCSPISGHRSVSWYQQTPGQGLQFLFEYFSETQRNKGNFPGRFSGRQFSNSRSEMNVSTLELGDSALYLCASSLTSGTDTQYFGPGTRLTVL.

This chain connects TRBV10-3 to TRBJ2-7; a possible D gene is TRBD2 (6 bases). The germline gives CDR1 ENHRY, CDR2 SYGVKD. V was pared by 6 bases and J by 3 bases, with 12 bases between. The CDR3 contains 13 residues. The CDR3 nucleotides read TGTGCCATCAGATCCGGGACTCTCTACGAGCAGTACTTC. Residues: CAIRSGTLYEQYF.

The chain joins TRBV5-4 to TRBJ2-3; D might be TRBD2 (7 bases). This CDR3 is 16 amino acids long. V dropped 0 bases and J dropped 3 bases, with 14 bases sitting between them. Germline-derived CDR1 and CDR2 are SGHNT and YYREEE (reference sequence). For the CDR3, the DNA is TGTGCCAGCAGCTTGGTGGGGGGAGGGGGGACAGATACGCAGTATTTT. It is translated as CASSLVGGGGTDTQYF.

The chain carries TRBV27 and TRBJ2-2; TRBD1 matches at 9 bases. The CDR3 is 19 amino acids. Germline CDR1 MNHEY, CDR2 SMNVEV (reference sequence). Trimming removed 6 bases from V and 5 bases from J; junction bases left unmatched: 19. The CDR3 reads CASSPQGGGTGHPTGELFF. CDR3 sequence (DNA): TGTGCCAGCAGCCCTCAAGGAGGGGGGACAGGGCACCCTACCGGGGAGCTGTTTTTT.

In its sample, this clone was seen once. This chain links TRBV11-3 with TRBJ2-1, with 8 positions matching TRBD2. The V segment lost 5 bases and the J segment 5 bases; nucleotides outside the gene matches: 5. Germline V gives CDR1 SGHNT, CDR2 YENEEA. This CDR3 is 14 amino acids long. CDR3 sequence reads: CASSPGLANNEQFF. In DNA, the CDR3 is TGTGCCAGCAGCCCAGGACTAGCCAACAATGAGCAGTTCTTC.

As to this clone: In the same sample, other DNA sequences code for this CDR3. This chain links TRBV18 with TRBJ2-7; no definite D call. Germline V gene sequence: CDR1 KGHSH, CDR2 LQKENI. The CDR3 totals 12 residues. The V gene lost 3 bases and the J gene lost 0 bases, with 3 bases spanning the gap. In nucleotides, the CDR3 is TGTGCCAGCTCACCCAGCTCCTACGAGCAGTACTTC. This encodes CASSPSSYEQYF.

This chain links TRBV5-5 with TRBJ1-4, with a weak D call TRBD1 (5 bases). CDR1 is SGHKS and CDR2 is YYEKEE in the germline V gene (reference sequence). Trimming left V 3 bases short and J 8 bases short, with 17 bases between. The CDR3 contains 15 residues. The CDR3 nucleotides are TGTGCCAGCAGCTCCCCAACAGGCGCGGAAGAAAAACTGTTTTTT. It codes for CASSSPTGAEEKLFF. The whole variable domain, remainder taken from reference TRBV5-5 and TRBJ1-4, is DAGVTQSPTHLIKTRGQQVTLRCSPISGHKSVSWYQQVLGQGPQFIFQYYEKEERGRGNFPDRFSARQFPNYSSELNVNALLLGDSALYLCASSSPTGAEEKLFFGSGTQLSVL.

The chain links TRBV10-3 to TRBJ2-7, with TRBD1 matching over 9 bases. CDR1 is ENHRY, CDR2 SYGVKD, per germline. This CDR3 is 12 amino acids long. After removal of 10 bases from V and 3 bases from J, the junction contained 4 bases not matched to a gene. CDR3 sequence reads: CATQTGGYEQYF. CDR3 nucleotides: TGTGCCACCCAGACAGGGGGCTACGAGCAGTACTTC.

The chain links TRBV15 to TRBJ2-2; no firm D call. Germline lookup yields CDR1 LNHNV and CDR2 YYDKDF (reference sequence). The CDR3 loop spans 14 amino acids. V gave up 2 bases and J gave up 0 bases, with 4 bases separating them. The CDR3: CATSRSTNTGELFF. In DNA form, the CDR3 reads TGTGCCACCAGCAGATCTACGAACACCGGGGAGCTGTTTTTT.

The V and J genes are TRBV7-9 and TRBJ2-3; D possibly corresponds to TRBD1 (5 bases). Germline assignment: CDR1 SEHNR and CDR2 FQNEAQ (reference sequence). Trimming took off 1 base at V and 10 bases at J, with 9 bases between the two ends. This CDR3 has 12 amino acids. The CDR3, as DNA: TGTGCCAGCAGCTTAGAAGTAGGGGCGCAGTATTTT. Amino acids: CASSLEVGAQYF.

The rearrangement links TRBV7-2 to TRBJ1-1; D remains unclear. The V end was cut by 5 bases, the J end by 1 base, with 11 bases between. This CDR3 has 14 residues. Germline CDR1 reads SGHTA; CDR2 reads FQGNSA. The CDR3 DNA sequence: TGTGCCAGCAGCCCGTACTTCGCGAACACTGAAGCTTTCTTT. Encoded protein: CASSPYFANTEAFF.

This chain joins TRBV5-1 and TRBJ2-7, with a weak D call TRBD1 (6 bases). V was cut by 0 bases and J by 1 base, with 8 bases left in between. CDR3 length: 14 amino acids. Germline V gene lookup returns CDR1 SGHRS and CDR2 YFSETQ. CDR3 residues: CASSLGTVSYEQYF. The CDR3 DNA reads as TGCGCCAGCAGCTTGGGGACAGTTTCCTACGAGCAGTACTTC.

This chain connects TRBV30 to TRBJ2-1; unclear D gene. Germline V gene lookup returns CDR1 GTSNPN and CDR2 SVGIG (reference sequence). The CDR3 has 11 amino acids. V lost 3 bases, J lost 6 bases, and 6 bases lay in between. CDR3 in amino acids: CAWSYVNEQFF. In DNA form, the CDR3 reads TGTGCCTGGAGCTATGTCAATGAGCAGTTCTTC.

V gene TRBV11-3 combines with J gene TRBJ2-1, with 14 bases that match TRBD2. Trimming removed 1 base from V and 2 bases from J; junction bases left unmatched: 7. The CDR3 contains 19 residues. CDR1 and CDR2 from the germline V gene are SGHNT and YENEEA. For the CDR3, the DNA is TGTGCCAGCAGCTTAGCCGGGACTAGCGGGAGCACCGCCTACAATGAGCAGTTCTTC. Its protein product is CASSLAGTSGSTAYNEQFF.

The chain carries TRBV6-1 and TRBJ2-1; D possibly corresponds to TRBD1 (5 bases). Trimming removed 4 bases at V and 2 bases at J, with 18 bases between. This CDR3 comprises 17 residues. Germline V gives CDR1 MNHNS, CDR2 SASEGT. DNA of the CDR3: TGTGCCAGCAGTGTACAGGATCTGGGGCCTCCCTACAATGAGCAGTTCTTC. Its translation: CASSVQDLGPPYNEQFF.

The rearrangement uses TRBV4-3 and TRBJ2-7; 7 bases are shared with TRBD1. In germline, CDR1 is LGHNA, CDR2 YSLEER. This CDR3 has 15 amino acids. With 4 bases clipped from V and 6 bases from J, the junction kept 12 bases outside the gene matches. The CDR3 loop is CASSRSRDSPVEQYF. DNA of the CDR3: TGCGCCAGCAGCCGCTCCCGGGACAGTCCAGTCGAGCAGTACTTC.

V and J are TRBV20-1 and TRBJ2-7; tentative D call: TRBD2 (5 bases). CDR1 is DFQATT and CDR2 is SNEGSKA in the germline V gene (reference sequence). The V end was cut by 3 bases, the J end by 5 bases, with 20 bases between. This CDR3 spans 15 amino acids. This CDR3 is CSASKANSWGDEQYF. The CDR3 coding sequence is TGCAGTGCTAGTAAGGCCAATAGTTGGGGAGACGAGCAGTACTTC.

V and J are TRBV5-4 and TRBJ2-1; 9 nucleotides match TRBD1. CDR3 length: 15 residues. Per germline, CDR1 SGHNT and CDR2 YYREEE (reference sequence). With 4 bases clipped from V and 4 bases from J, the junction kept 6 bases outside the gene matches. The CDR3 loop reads CASSGGTGLYNEQFF. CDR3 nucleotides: TGTGCCAGCAGCGGAGGGACAGGGCTTTACAATGAGCAGTTCTTC.

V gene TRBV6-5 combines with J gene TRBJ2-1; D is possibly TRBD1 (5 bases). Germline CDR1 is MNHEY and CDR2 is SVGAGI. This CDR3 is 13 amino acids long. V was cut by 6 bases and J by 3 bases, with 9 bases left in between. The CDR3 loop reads CASRGPNYNEQFF. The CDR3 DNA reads TGTGCCAGCAGGGGGCCGAACTACAATGAGCAGTTCTTC.

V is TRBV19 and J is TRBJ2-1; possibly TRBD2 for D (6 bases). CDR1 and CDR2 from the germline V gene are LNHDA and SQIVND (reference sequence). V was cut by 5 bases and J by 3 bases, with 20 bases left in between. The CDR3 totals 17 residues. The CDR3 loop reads CASSSPMRGGSYNEQFF. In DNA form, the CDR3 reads TGTGCCAGTAGTTCCCCGATGCGGGGAGGTAGCTACAATGAGCAGTTCTTC.

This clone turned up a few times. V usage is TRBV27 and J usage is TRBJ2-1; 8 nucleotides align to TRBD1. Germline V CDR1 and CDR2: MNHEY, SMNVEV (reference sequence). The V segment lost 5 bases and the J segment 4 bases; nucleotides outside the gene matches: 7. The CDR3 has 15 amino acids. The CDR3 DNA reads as TGTGCCAGCAGTCTAACAGGGGGAGGATACAATGAGCAGTTCTTC. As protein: CASSLTGGGYNEQFF.